This TCR beta chain was recovered during a study of blood T cell repertoires in COVID-19. Overall study: Collection of acute and convalescent COVID-19 samples took place in the United States, Italy and Spain. T cells, B-cell-depleted T cells, or PBMCs supplied cDNA or gDNA.

The CDR3 consists of 17 residues. Trimming pared 2 bases from V and 1 base from J, leaving 14 bases between. CDR1 and CDR2 from the germline V gene are SEHNR and FQNEAQ (reference sequence). The repertoire was sequenced with immunoSEQ multiplex PCR; TCRdb's copy has only in-frame clones and lacks some. The sample lists 75,000 to 95,000 clones, around 74% occurring once. Sequencing was performed on peripheral blood. The TCR sequence derives from an elderly woman with active or convalescent COVID-19. The chain is built from TRBV7-9 and TRBJ2-2; D is unclear. CDR3 residues: CASSLSAWQVNTGELFF. The CDR3 DNA reads as TGTGCCAGCAGCTTATCGGCTTGGCAGGTGAACACCGGGGAGCTGTTTTTT.